This TCR beta chain was identified during a study of blood T cell repertoires in COVID-19. Recruited during active infection, patients (from Seattle) were subsequently followed longitudinally. Per the original data handling: Estimated nucleated cell counts came from reference gene primer amplification. Produced via immunoSEQ multiplex PCR; TCRdb's table is partial and in-frame only. V and J calls and clone size are given by that table; D and trimming were obtained from the DNA. The sample carries about 170,000 clones, around 85% recorded once. Germline V CDR1 and CDR2: SGHRS, YFSETQ. With 1 base removed from V and 2 bases from J, the gap between germline ends came to 9 bases. This CDR3 comprises 14 residues.

The sequence was obtained from a woman older than 75 with COVID-19, enrolled during active disease. The chain is built from TRBV5-1 and TRBJ2-5; D unresolved. The sample taken for sequencing was peripheral blood. In nucleotides, the CDR3 is TGCGCCAGCAGCTTGCTCCCTAATCAAGAGACCCAGTACTTC. It specifies CASSLLPNQETQYF.